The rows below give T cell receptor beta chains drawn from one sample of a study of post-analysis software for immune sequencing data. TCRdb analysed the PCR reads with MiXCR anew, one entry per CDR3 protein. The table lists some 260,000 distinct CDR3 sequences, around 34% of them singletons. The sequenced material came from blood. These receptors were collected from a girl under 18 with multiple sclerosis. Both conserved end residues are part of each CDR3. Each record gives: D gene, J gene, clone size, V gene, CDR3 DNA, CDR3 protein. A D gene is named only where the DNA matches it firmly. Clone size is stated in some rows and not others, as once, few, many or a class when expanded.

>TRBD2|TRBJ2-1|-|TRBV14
TGTGTCAGCAGCCAGCCTCCGGGACTAGCGGTCGTCATTAGCTCCTACAATGAGCAGTTCTTC
CVSSQPPGLAVVISSYNEQFF
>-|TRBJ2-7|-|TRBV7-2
TGTGCCAGCAGCTTAGTTGGGGAAACCTACGAGCAGTACTTC
CASSLVGETYEQYF
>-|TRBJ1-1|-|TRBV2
TGTGCCAGCAGCATAGACCCGTCTTTCACTGAAGCTTTCTTT
CASSIDPSFTEAFF
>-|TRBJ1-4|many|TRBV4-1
TGCGCCAGCAGCCAGGTGGGGCAGTGGGCCGGGAAACTGTTTTTT
CASSQVGQWAGKLFF
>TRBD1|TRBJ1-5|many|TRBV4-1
TGCGCCAGCAGCCGAGAACAGGGGATGGGGAATCAGCCCCAGCATTTT
CASSREQGMGNQPQHF
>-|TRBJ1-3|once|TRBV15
TGTGCCAGCAGCTTCCAGGCTGTCGGAAACACCATATATTTT
CASSFQAVGNTIYF
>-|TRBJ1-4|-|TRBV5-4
TGTGCCAGCAGCTTGGGGGGAGCCGATCCAACTAATGAAAAACTGTTTTTT
CASSLGGADPTNEKLFF
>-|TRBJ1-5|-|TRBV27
TGTGCCAGCAGCCCAGGGTCAGGGCTATCCAATCAGCCCCAGCATTTT
CASSPGSGLSNQPQHF
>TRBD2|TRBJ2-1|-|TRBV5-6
TGTGCCAGCAGCCTCCCGGGACTAGCGGGCTACAATGAGCAGTTCTTC
CASSLPGLAGYNEQFF
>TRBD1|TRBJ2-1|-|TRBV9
TGTGCCAGCAGCGCATCCGGGACAGGGTACAATGAGCAGTTCTTC
CASSASGTGYNEQFF
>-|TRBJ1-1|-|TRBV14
TGTGCCAGCAGCCAAGACGAGGAGATGAACACTGAAGCTTTCTTT
CASSQDEEMNTEAFF
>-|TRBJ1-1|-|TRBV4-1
TGCGCCAGCAGCAACCCCGGTGGAAGGGGGAGGTTCTTT
CASSNPGGRGRFF
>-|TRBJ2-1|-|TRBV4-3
TGCGCCAGCAGCCAATCCCATGGGGAGCAGTTCTTC
CASSQSHGEQFF
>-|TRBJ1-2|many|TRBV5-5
TGTGCCAGCAGCTTGTCGGTGGACTATGGCTACACCTTC
CASSLSVDYGYTF
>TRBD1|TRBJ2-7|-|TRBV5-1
TGCGCCAGCAGCCTTCAGACAGGGGGACCCTACGAGCAGTACTTC
CASSLQTGGPYEQYF
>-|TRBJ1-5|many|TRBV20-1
TGCAGTGCTATGTACACTCTTAGCAATCAGCCCCAGCATTTT
CSAMYTLSNQPQHF
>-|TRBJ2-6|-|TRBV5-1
TGCGCCAGCAGCTTGGCCCGAGTCGGGGCCAACGTCCTGACTTTC
CASSLARVGANVLTF
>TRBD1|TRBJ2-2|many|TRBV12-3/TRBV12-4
TGTGCCAGCAGGGACAGGCTGACCGGGGAGCTGTTTTTT
CASRDRLTGELFF
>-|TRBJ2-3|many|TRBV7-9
TGTGCCAGCAGCCGTAATCTCCCAAACACAGATACGCAGTATTTT
CASSRNLPNTDTQYF
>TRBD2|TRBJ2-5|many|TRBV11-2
TGTGCCAGCAGCTTAGTTGGGGGGGGAGAGACCCAGTACTTC
CASSLVGGGETQYF
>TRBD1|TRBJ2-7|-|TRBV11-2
TGTGCCAGCAGCCGACAAGGACAGGACTTCAATGAGCAGTACTTC
CASSRQGQDFNEQYF
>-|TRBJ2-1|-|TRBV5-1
TGCGCCAGCAGCTTGAGGGGCAGAGGGCCCTACAATGAGCAGTTCTTC
CASSLRGRGPYNEQFF
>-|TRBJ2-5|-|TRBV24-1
TGTGCCACCAGTCCGAGTCCCGGGACACTCAAGCAGTACTTC
CATSPSPGTLKQYF
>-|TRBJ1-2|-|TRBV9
TGTGCCAGCAGCGGCGCACGGGCAGGGGAGGAAGGCTACATCTTC
CASSGARAGEEGYIF
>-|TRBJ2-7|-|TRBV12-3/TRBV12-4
TGTGCCAGCAGTTTAGGGGGGGGCCCCTACGAGCAGTACTTC
CASSLGGGPYEQYF
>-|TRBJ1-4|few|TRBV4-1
TGCGCCAGCAGCTTAACGAGGGGTGAAAAACTGTTTTTT
CASSLTRGEKLFF
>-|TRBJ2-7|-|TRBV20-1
TGCAGTGCCGCGGGAAACGGACAGGACTCCTACGAGCAGTACTTC
CSAAGNGQDSYEQYF
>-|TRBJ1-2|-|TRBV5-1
TGCGCCTGCAGTCCAGCCGGGGTAAAGAACGGCTACACCTTC
CACSPAGVKNGYTF
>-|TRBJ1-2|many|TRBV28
TGTGCCAGCAGTTTAGGGACGGGGGGGCCGGGCGGCTACACCTTC
CASSLGTGGPGGYTF
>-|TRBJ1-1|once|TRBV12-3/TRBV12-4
TGTGCCAGCAGTTTACCCCCGAACACTGAAGCTTTCTTT
CASSLPPNTEAFF
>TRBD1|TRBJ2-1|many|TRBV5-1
TGCGCCAGCAGCCTGGTGCCTCAGGACAGGGGAGACAATGAGCAGTTCTTC
CASSLVPQDRGDNEQFF
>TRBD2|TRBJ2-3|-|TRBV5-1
TGCGCCAGCAGCTTGGTAGCTAGCGGATCAGATACGCAGTATTTT
CASSLVASGSDTQYF
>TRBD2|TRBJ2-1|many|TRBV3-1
TGTGCCAGCAGCCAAGATTGGGCTAGCGGGAGGGAATTCTACAATGAGCAGTTCTTC
CASSQDWASGREFYNEQFF
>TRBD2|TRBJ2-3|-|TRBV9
TGTGCCAGCAGCGTAGGCGGGAGAACAGATACGCAGTATTTT
CASSVGGRTDTQYF